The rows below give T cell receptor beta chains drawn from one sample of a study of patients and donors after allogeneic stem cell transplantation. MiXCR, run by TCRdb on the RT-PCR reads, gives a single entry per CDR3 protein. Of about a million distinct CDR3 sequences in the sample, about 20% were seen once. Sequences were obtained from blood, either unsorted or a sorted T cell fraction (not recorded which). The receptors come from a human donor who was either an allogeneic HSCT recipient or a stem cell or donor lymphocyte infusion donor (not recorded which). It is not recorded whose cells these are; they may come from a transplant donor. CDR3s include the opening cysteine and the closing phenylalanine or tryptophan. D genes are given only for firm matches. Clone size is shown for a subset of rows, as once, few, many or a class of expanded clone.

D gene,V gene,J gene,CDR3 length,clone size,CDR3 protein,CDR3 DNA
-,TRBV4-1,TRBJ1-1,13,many,CASSPGMNTEAFF,TGCGCCAGCAGCCCCGGGATGAACACTGAAGCTTTCTTT
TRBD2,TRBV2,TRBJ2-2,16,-,CASSEDSGIGTGELFF,TGTGCCAGCAGTGAGGATAGCGGGATTGGCACCGGGGAGCTGTTTTTT
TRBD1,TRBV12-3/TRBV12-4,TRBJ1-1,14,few,CASSYGGQWTEAFF,TGTGCCAGCAGTTATGGGGGACAGTGGACTGAAGCTTTCTTT
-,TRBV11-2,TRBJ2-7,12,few,CASSLGSGLGFF,TGTGCCAGCAGCTTAGGGAGTGGCTTAGGATTCTTC
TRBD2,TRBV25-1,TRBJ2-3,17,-,CASIGTSGRAGADTQYF,TGTGCCAGCATCGGGACTAGCGGGAGGGCCGGAGCAGATACGCAGTATTTT
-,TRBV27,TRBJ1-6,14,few,CASSLGTWISPLHF,TGTGCCAGCAGTTTGGGGACTTGGATCTCACCCCTCCACTTT
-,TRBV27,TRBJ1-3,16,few,CASRARGGGSGNTIYF,TGTGCCAGCAGAGCCCGCGGGGGTGGGTCTGGAAACACCATATATTTT
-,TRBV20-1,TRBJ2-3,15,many,CSARGLSRGTDTQYF,TGCAGTGCTAGAGGTCTGTCGCGGGGCACAGATACGCAGTATTTT
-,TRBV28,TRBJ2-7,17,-,CASSPPVVRDWTYEQYF,TGTGCCAGCAGTCCACCGGTAGTCCGGGACTGGACCTACGAGCAGTACTTC
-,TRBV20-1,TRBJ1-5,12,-,CSARKGAQPQHF,TGCAGTGCTAGGAAGGGCGCTCAGCCCCAGCATTTT
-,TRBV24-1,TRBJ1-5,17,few,CATSDSSTDYSNQPQHF,TGTGCCACCAGTGATTCCTCGACAGACTATAGCAATCAGCCCCAGCATTTT
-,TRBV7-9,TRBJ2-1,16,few,CASSGRRDFEGNEQFF,TGTGCCAGCAGCGGCAGACGGGACTTTGAGGGCAATGAGCAGTTCTTC
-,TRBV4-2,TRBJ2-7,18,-,CASSQEGRLQGKRDEQYF,TGTGCCAGCAGCCAAGAGGGGAGGTTGCAGGGGAAGCGAGACGAGCAGTACTTC
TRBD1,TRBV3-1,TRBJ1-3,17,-,CASSQGLDRGRRNTIYF,TGTGCCAGCAGCCAAGGCTTGGACAGGGGTCGGCGAAACACCATATATTTT
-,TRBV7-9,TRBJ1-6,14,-,CASSSSTEGAPLHF,TGTGCCAGCAGCTCCTCCACCGAGGGGGCACCCCTCCACTTT
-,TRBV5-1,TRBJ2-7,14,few,CASSQPGGAYEQYF,TGCGCCAGCAGCCAGCCTGGTGGAGCCTACGAGCAGTACTTC
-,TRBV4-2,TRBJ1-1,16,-,CASSVRFGRTNTEAFF,TGTGCCAGCAGCGTCCGATTTGGACGGACGAACACTGAAGCTTTCTTT
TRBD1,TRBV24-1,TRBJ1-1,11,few,CATSDDRGAFF,TGTGCCACCAGTGATGACAGGGGGGCTTTCTTT
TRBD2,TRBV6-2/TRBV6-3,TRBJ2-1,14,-,CASRLTSLYNEQFF,TGTGCCAGCAGATTGACTAGCCTCTACAATGAGCAGTTCTTC
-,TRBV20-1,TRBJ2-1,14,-,CSARVGGGGNEQFF,TGCAGTGCTAGAGTGGGCGGGGGCGGCAATGAGCAGTTCTTC
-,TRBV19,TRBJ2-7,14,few,CASSIDSYVYEQYF,TGTGCCAGTAGTATAGACAGTTACGTCTACGAGCAGTACTTC
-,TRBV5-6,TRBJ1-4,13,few,CASSSQTREKLFF,TGTGCCAGCAGCTCACAGACCAGGGAAAAACTGTTTTTT
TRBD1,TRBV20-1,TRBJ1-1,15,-,CSVRGKQGADTEAFF,TGCAGTGTACGCGGGAAACAGGGGGCTGACACTGAAGCTTTCTTT
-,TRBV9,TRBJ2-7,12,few,CASSVGGDEQYF,TGTGCCAGCAGCGTAGGAGGGGACGAGCAGTACTTC
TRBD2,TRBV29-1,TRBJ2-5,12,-,CAAGAWGETQYF,TGCGCCGCGGGAGCCTGGGGGGAGACCCAGTACTTC
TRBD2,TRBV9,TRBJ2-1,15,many,CASSVLAGGYNEQFF,TGTGCCAGTTCCGTTCTAGCGGGAGGATACAATGAGCAGTTCTTC
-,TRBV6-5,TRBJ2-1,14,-,CASSLTSYYNEQFF,TGTGCCAGCAGTTTAACTAGTTACTACAATGAGCAGTTCTTC
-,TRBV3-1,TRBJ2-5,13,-,CASSRFLQETQYF,TGTGCCAGCAGCCGTTTTCTTCAAGAGACCCAGTACTTC
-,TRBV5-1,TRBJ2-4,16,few,CASSLGASGAKNIQYF,TGCGCCAGCAGCTTAGGAGCCAGCGGAGCCAAAAACATTCAGTACTTC
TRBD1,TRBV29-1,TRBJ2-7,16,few,CSALLRDRGYSYEQYF,TGCAGCGCCCTACTCCGTGACAGGGGGTATTCCTACGAGCAGTACTTC
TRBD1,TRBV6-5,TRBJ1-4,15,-,CASSSPTGYGEKLFF,TGTGCCAGCAGTTCTCCGACAGGGTACGGCGAAAAACTGTTTTTT
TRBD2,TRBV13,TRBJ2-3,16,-,CASSLESSGIIDTQYF,TGTGCCAGCAGCTTAGAATCTAGCGGGATCATCGATACGCAGTATTTT